This TCR beta chain stems from a study of CD8+ T cells in alopecia areata. Study-wide background: Oral tofacitinib, 5 to 10 mg twice daily, was given in an open-label trial. Study-wide points: TCR sharing was clearer in mice than between patients, perhaps partly owing to patient HLA diversity. It was lesional scalp, especially alopecia totalis/universalis, that showed higher clonality than normal scalp.

Individuals with alopecia areata gave both lesional scalp punch biopsies and peripheral blood for collection. Germline V gene lookup returns CDR1 SNHLY and CDR2 FYNNEI. The CDR3 runs to 14 residues. Deletions cut 6 bases from V and 0 bases from J, with 10 bases between. As for this clone: Its antigen remains unknown.

RNA extraction was followed by reverse transcription into cDNA, which acted as the sequencing template. The data were produced by immunoSEQ multiplex PCR, yet TCRdb's version contains in-frame clones alone and is incomplete. Of 150,000 or so clones listed, about 87% were seen once; the top ten hold around 16%. The V and J genes are TRBV2 and TRBJ2-3, with D perhaps matching TRBD2 (5 bases). The TCR originated in a human donor with alopecia areata. Sequencing used CD8+ T cells sorted from blood, obtained at week 0. For the CDR3, the DNA is TGTGCCAGCAGGGTAGGGAGCAGCACAGATACGCAGTATTTT. Its translation: CASRVGSSTDTQYF. Combining the CDR3 with reference TRBV2 and TRBJ2-3 gives the whole variable domain EPEVTQTPSHQVTQMGQEVILRCVPISNHLYFYWYRQILGQKVEFLVSFYNNEISEKSEIFDDQFSVERPDGSNFTLKIRSTKLEDSAMYFCASRVGSSTDTQYFGPGTRLTVL.